This T cell receptor beta chain was observed in a study of blood T cell repertoires in COVID-19. For the study at large: Both acute and convalescent COVID-19 samples were obtained from the United States, Italy and Spain. The cDNA or gDNA used as material had been derived from T cells, B-cell-depleted T cells, or PBMCs.

J lost 4 bases, V lost 1 base, and 9 bases had no gene match. The germline V gene encodes CDR1 MNHNS and CDR2 SASEGT. The CDR3 runs to 17 residues. Per the study methods: Amplification from reference gene primers served as the basis for estimated nucleated cell counts. Generated by immunoSEQ multiplex PCR, the TCRdb table keeps only in-frame clones and is missing some. That table furnishes V, J and clone size, whereas the DNA furnished D and trimming. The repertoire holds fewer than 400,000 clones, with roughly nine tenths as singletons. While infection was still active, Seattle patients were enrolled and then followed longitudinally.

The origin of this receptor is a woman aged 30 to 39 with COVID-19, enrolled during active disease. V gene TRBV6-1 combines with J gene TRBJ1-5, with TRBD1 matching over 8 bases. Specimen: peripheral blood. The CDR3 sequence is CASSEGTGLRGNQPQHF. As DNA, the CDR3 is TGTGCCAGCAGTGAAGGGACAGGGCTGAGGGGGAATCAGCCCCAGCATTTT.